The rows below give T cell receptor beta chains drawn from one sample of a study of vaccination and CD4 T cells after COVID-19. TCRdb fed the PCR reads into MiXCR, producing one record per CDR3 protein. The sample carries approximately 16,000 distinct CDR3 sequences, around 48% recorded once. These receptors' targets are unknown. The source material was CD4+ T cells from blood, cultured in vitro. The receptor source for this set is a human donor who had recovered from COVID-19. CDR3s include the opening cysteine and the closing phenylalanine or tryptophan. A D gene is named only where the DNA matches it firmly. Not all rows give a size; the values are once, few, many and, for expanded clones, a class.

abundance	v_gene	j_gene	d_gene	CDR3nt	CDR3aa
.	TRBV7-3	TRBJ2-5	.	TGTGCCAGCAGCTTGGGGTCCCAAGAGACCCAGTACTTC	CASSLGSQETQYF
.	TRBV6-1	TRBJ2-4	.	TGTGCCAGCAGTATTCAGGGGCACGGCAAAAACATTCAGTACTTC	CASSIQGHGKNIQYF
.	TRBV5-1	TRBJ1-5	.	TGCGCCAGCAGCTTCAGGGGAGGCGATCAGCCCCAGCATTTT	CASSFRGGDQPQHF
.	TRBV20-1	TRBJ2-1	.	TGCAGTGCCTACGCCCCGGAGGTTGAGCAGTTCTTC	CSAYAPEVEQFF
few	TRBV20-1	TRBJ2-3	TRBD1	TGCAGTGAGACAGGGCCGAGCGCAGATACGCAGTATTTT	CSETGPSADTQYF
.	TRBV20-1	TRBJ1-6	.	TGCAGTGCTAGACGGACAGCGATCGGTAATTCACCCCTCCACTTT	CSARRTAIGNSPLHF
.	TRBV7-8	TRBJ2-2	TRBD2	TGTGCCAGCATACTAGCGGCGTACGGACCGATTAACACCGGGGAGCTGTTTTTT	CASILAAYGPINTGELFF
few	TRBV12-3/TRBV12-4	TRBJ1-5	.	TGTGCCAGCAGTTATCGTCCCGGGACTGGGAGTCCCCAGCATTTT	CASSYRPGTGSPQHF
.	TRBV19	TRBJ1-3	.	TGTGCCAGTAGTGCCCGGTACTCTGGAAACACCATATATTTT	CASSARYSGNTIYF
.	TRBV15	TRBJ1-6	.	TGTGCCACCAGCATTCGGGGGAGCTCCTATAATTCACCCCTCCACTTT	CATSIRGSSYNSPLHF
.	TRBV12-3/TRBV12-4	TRBJ1-1	.	TGTGCCAGCAGTATTCAGGGAGACACTGAAGCTTTCTTT	CASSIQGDTEAFF
.	TRBV11-2	TRBJ1-6	.	TGTGCCAGCAGCTTTAGGGGAAAATCACCCCTCCACTTT	CASSFRGKSPLHF
.	TRBV5-1	TRBJ2-3	TRBD2	TGCGCCAGCAGCTCGACTAGCGGCACAGATACGCAGTATTTT	CASSSTSGTDTQYF
.	TRBV5-4	TRBJ1-4	.	TGTGCCAGCAGCTTGGTTGGGACGGGTAATGAAAAACTGTTTTTT	CASSLVGTGNEKLFF
.	TRBV12-3/TRBV12-4	TRBJ1-2	.	TGTGCCAGCAGTTATAACTATGGCTACACCTTC	CASSYNYGYTF
medium-sized	TRBV7-8	TRBJ1-1	.	TGTGCCAGCAGCTTAGGACAGCTCTTCGAAGCTTTCTTT	CASSLGQLFEAFF
.	TRBV7-7	TRBJ2-7	.	TGTGCTAGCAGCCCGGGGAAGGCCTACGAGCAGTACTTC	CASSPGKAYEQYF
.	TRBV2	TRBJ2-1	.	TGTGCCAGCAGCTGGGTCTATCGGGGTGAGCAGTTCTTC	CASSWVYRGEQFF
.	TRBV6-1	TRBJ1-1	TRBD1	TGTGCCAGCAGCCTGGGACAGGGGGCCACTGAAGCTTTCTTT	CASSLGQGATEAFF
.	TRBV15	TRBJ2-7	.	TGTGCCACCCACAGGGATTGTCGCTACGAGCAGTACTTC	CATHRDCRYEQYF
.	TRBV18	TRBJ1-1	TRBD1	TGTGCCAGCTCACCACTGGGGTCGGGGACAGGGGACACTGAAGCTTTCTTT	CASSPLGSGTGDTEAFF
few	TRBV7-8	TRBJ1-5	.	TGTGCCAGCAGCTTAGGAAGCGCGCGGGGGGGGGATCAGCCCCAGCATTTT	CASSLGSARGGDQPQHF
.	TRBV28	TRBJ1-3	TRBD1	TGTGCCAGCAGCCCCTGGGGACAGGGGTTAGGAAACACCATATATTTT	CASSPWGQGLGNTIYF